This TCR beta chain was profiled in a study of cytomegalovirus exposure and HLA in healthy donors. Study background: Most donors, more than 80% of over 300 genotyped, fell in the Caucasian-associated ancestry cluster.

Unmatched junction bases numbered 10, after V lost 4 bases and J lost 8 bases. Germline CDR1 SGDLS, CDR2 YYNGEE. The CDR3 has 16 amino acids. Amplification used 60 Vbeta primers and 13 Jbeta primers. The table came from immunoSEQ multiplex PCR; TCRdb's copy has only in-frame clones and leaves some out. The sample consists of 60,000 to 65,000 clones, approximately 71% of them appearing once. The material sequenced was PBMCs. This receptor was taken from a woman aged 40 to 49 in good health and CMV-seropositive. The chain uses TRBV9 and TRBJ1-4, with TRBD1 matching over 11 bases. The CDR3 region has the DNA TGTGCCAGCAGCCCCCCTGGGACAGGGGGGGGAGAAAAACTGTTTTTT. Its translation is CASSPPGTGGGEKLFF.